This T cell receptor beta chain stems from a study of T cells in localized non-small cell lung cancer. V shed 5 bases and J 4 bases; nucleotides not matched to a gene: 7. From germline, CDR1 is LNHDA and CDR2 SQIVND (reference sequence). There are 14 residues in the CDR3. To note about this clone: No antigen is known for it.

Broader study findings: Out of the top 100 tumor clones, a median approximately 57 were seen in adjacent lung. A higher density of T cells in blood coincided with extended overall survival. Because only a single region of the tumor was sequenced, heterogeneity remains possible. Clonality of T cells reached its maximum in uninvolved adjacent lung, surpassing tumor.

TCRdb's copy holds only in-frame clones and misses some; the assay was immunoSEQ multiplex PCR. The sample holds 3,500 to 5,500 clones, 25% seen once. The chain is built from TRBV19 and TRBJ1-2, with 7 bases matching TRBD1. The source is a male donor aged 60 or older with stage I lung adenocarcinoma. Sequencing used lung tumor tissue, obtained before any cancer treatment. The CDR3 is CASSGVGQPYGYTF. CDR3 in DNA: TGTGCCAGTAGTGGGGTGGGACAGCCCTATGGCTACACCTTC.